This T cell receptor (beta chain) was documented in a study of T cell responses to AZD1222 COVID-19 vaccine. Findings and limits, study-wide: Unmutated variant regions are reportedly the target of nearly half of TCRs that are spike-specific. Along spike, vaccine-associated CD4 TCRs were found throughout, with dominance at 160-218 and 743-854. The donor cohort was predominantly white British with a female majority, and clonal diversity may have been underestimated.

Deletions cut 1 base from V and 4 bases from J, with 10 bases between. Looked up from germline, CDR1 is SGHAT and CDR2 is FQDESV (reference sequence). The CDR3 is made up of 14 amino acids. For this clone: The target antigen is unknown.

Clones were sequenced by immunoSEQ multiplex PCR, and TCRdb holds only the in-frame ones, with some missing. The sample lists about 120,000 clones, almost 95% occurring once. The origin of this receptor is an adult in good health. The chain links TRBV11-1 to TRBJ2-5, with D unresolved. The material was peripheral blood, obtained on day 0 of AZD1222 vaccination. The CDR3 coding sequence is TGTGCCAGCAGCTTAGGCCCCGCCGGAGAGACCCAGTACTTC. Its translation: CASSLGPAGETQYF.